This T cell receptor (beta chain) was identified during a study of blood T cells in healthy people across ages. Through a sample-barcoded 5' primer and a J-beta primer mix, a second PCR was run for about 6 to 11 cycles. TCRdb independently ran MiXCR on the 5' RACE reads; one entry per CDR3 protein. Of roughly 860,000 distinct CDR3 sequences listed, 62% were seen once; the top ten hold roughly 26%. General study results and limits: Versus aged donors, long-lived donors had higher diversity and more naive CD4+ cells.

V lost 2 bases and J lost 1, with 2 bases in between. The CDR3 is 13 amino acids. Germline values: CDR1 ENHRY, CDR2 SYGVKD. This clonotype has more than one count but fewer than ten. The antigen is unknown. The sequence came from a man aged 25 to 40 in good health. The chain joins TRBV10-3 to TRBJ2-2; D is undetermined. The sequencing input was blood. This CDR3 is CAISEGNTGELFF. DNA for the CDR3: TGTGCCATCAGTGAGGGGAACACCGGGGAGCTGTTTTTT.